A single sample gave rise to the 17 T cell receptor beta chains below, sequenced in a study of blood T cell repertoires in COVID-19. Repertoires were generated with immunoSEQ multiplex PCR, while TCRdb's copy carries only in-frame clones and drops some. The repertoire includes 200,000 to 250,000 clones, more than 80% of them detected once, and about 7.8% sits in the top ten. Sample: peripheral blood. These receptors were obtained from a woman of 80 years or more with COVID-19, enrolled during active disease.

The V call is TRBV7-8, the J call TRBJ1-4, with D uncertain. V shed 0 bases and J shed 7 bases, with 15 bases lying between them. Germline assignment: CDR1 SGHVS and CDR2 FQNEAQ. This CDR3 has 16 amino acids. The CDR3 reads CASSLAPRGNGEKLFF. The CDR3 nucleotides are TGTGCCAGCAGCTTAGCCCCCCGGGGTAATGGTGAAAAACTGTTTTTT.

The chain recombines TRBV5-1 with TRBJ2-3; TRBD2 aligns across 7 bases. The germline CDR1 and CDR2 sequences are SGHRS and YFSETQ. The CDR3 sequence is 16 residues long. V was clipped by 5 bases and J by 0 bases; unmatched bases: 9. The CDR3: CASRREGRVSTDTQYF. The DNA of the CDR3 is TGCGCCAGCAGAAGGGAGGGCCGGGTGAGCACAGATACGCAGTATTTT.

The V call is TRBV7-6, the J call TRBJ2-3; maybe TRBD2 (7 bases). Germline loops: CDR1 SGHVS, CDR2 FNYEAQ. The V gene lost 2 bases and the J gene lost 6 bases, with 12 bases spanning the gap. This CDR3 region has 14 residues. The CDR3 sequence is CASSLPGRGDTQYF. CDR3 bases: TGTGCCAGCAGCTTACCGGGGAGGGGGGATACGCAGTATTTT.

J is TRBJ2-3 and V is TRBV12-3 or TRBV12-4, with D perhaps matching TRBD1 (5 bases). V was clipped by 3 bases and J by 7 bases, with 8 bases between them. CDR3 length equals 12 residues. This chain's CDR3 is CASSLGQNTQYF. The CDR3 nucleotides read TGTGCCAGCAGTTTGGGGCAGAATACGCAGTATTTT.

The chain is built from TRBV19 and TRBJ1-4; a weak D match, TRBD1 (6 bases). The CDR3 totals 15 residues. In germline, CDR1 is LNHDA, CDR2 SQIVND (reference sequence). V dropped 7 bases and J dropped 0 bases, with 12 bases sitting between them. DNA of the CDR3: TGTGCCAGTACTCAGGGACAAACAACTAATGAAAAACTGTTTTTT. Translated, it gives CASTQGQTTNEKLFF.

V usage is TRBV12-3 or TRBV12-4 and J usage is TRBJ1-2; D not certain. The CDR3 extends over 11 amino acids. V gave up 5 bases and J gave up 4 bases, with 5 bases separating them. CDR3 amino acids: CASSTVYGYTF. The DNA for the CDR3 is TGTGCCAGCAGTACAGTCTATGGCTACACCTTC.

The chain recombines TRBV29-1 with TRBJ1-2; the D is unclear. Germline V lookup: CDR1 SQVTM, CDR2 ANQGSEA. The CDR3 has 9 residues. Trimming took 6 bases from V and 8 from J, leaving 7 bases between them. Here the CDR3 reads CSVSEGYTF. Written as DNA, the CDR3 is TGCAGCGTCTCAGAAGGCTACACCTTC.

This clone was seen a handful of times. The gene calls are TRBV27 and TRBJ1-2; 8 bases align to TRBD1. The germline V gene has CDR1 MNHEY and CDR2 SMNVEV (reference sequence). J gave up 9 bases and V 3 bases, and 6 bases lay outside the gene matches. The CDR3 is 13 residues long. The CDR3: CASSFRGRGSYTF. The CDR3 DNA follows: TGTGCCAGCAGTTTCAGGGGGCGCGGAAGCTACACCTTC.

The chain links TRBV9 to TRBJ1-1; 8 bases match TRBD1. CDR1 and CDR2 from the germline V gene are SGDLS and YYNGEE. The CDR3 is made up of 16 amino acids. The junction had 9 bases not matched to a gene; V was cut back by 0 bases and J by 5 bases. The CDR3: CASSVGTGSIRTEAFF. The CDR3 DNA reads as TGTGCCAGCAGCGTAGGGACAGGGAGTATCAGGACTGAAGCTTTCTTT.

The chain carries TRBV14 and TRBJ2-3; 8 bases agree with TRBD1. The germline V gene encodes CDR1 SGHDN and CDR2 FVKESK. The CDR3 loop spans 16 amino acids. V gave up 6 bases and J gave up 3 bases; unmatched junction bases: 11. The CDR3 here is CASSFNRGFGTDTQYF. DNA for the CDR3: TGTGCCAGCAGTTTCAACAGGGGGTTCGGTACAGATACGCAGTATTTT.

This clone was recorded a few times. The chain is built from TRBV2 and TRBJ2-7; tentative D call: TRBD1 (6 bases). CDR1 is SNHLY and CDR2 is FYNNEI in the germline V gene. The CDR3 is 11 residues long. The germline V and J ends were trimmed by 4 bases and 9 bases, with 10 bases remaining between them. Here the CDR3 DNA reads TGTGCCAGCAGTGGAGGGGGAGTGCAGTACTTC. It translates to CASSGGGVQYF.

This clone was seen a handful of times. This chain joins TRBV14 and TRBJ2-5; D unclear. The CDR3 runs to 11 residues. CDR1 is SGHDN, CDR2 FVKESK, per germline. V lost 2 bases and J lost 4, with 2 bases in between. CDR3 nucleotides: TGTGCCAGCAGCCAACGAGAGACCCAGTACTTC. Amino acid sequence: CASSQRETQYF. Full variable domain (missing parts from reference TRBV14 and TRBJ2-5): EAGVTQFPSHSVIEKGQTVTLRCDPISGHDNLYWYRRVMGKEIKFLLHFVKESKQDESGMPNNRFLAERTGGTYSTLKVQPAELEDSGVYFCASSQRETQYFGPGTRLLVL.

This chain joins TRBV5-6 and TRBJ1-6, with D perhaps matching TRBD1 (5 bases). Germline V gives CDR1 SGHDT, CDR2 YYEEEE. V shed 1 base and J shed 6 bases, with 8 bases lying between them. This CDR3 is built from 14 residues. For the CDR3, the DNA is TGTGCCAGCAGCTTGAGGGGCCTTAATTCACCCCTCCACTTT. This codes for CASSLRGLNSPLHF.

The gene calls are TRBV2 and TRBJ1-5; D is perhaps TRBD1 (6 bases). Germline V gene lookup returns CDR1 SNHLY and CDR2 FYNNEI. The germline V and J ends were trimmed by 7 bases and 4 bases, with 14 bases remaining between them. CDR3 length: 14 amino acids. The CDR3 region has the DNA TGTGCCAGCACCCGAGGGACACTTAATCAGCCCCAGCATTTT. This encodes CASTRGTLNQPQHF.

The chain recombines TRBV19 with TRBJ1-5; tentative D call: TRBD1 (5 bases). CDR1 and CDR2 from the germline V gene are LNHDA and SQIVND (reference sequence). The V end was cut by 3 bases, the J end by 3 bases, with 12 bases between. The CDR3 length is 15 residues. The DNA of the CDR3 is TGTGCCAGTAGTATCCCGACAGCCTACAATCAGCCCCAGCATTTT. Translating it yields CASSIPTAYNQPQHF.

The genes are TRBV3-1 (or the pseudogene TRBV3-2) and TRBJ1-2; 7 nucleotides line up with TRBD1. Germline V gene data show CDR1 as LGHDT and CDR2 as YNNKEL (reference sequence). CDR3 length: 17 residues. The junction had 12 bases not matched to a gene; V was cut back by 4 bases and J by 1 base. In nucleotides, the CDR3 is TGTGCCAGCAGCCTAAGTTTACCGGGACAGAGTAACTATGGCTACACCTTC. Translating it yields CASSLSLPGQSNYGYTF.

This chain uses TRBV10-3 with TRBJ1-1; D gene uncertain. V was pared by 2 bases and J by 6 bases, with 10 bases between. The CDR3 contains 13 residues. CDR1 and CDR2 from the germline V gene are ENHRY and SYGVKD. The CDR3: CAISETGVSEAFF. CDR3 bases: TGTGCCATCAGTGAGACTGGAGTCTCTGAAGCTTTCTTT.